Below, 32 T cell receptor beta chains from the same sample are listed, as sequenced in a study of cytomegalovirus exposure and HLA in healthy donors. The assay was immunoSEQ multiplex PCR, and TCRdb's table has in-frame clones only and misses some. Altogether about 49,000 clones are present, 85% to 95% being singletons, with the ten largest covering 1.4%. Source material: PBMCs. All receptors come from a man aged 18-30 years in good health and CMV-seronegative.

The chain links TRBV27 to TRBJ1-5; maybe TRBD1 (5 bases). In germline, CDR1 is MNHEY, CDR2 SMNVEV (reference sequence). Trimming removed 6 bases at V and 0 bases at J, with 12 bases between. This CDR3 has 15 amino acids. CDR3 amino acids: CASRLTGFSNQPQHF. CDR3 sequence (DNA): TGTGCCAGCAGACTAACAGGATTTAGCAATCAGCCCCAGCATTTT.

J is TRBJ2-1 and V is TRBV27; D is possibly TRBD2 (5 bases). The germline gives CDR1 MNHEY, CDR2 SMNVEV (reference sequence). The CDR3 length is 15 residues. Trimming shortened V by 5 bases and J by 6 bases, and 17 bases separated the two germline ends. CDR3 in amino acids: CASSTTAELPNEQFF. CDR3 bases: TGTGCCAGCAGTACCACAGCGGAGCTGCCCAATGAGCAGTTCTTC.

The V and J genes are TRBV9 and TRBJ2-1; a weak D match, TRBD1 (6 bases). The ends were cut back, 4 bases at V and 5 bases at J, with 13 bases in the middle. The V gene's germline CDR1 is SGDLS and CDR2 YYNGEE. This CDR3 spans 14 amino acids. CDR3 coding DNA: TGTGCCAGCAGCCTCTTCAGGACAGACAATGAGCAGTTCTTC. It is translated as CASSLFRTDNEQFF.

The gene calls are TRBV11-2 and TRBJ2-4; 12 bases align to TRBD2. The germline gives CDR1 SGHAT, CDR2 FQNNGV. CDR3 length equals 17 residues. Trimming at V came to 5 bases and at J to 3 bases, leaving 8 bases not matched to a gene. In DNA form, the CDR3 reads TGTGCCAGCAGCCCAACGACTAGCGGGAGTGGCAAAAACATTCAGTACTTC. This sequence encodes CASSPTTSGSGKNIQYF.

A few counts support this clone. DNA for the CDR3: TGTGCCAGCAGCATCCCTATGGTGAGTTACAATGAGCAGTTCTTC. Its protein is CASSIPMVSYNEQFF. The gene calls are TRBV7-9 and TRBJ2-1, with no clear D. Trimming cost V 5 bases and J 4 bases, with 15 bases left between them. The CDR3 length is 15 residues. Germline CDR1 and CDR2: SEHNR and FQNEAQ (reference sequence).

The V gene is TRBV19, the J gene TRBJ2-7; 10 bases match TRBD1. Germline CDR1 LNHDA, CDR2 SQIVND (reference sequence). The CDR3 has 16 residues. Losses at the gene ends were 2 bases for V and 3 bases for J; bases not matched to a gene: 7. The CDR3 region has the DNA TGTGCCAGTAGTATACGAACGGGACAGGGGATCTACGAGCAGTACTTC. Translating gives CASSIRTGQGIYEQYF.

V usage is TRBV13 and J usage is TRBJ2-7; TRBD2 matches at 13 bases. The CDR3 consists of 16 residues. The V segment lost 5 bases and the J segment 3 bases; nucleotides outside the gene matches: 7. CDR1 is PRHDT and CDR2 is FYEKMQ in the germline V gene (reference sequence). CDR3 coding DNA: TGTGCCAGCAGCAAGCGAAGACTAGCGGGAGGCTACGAGCAGTACTTC. It translates to CASSKRRLAGGYEQYF.

The CDR3 here is CASSQDMRGAGELFF. The CDR3, as DNA: TGCGCCAGCAGCCAAGATATGCGGGGCGCCGGGGAGCTGTTTTTT. The rearrangement links TRBV4-3 to TRBJ2-2; D is possibly TRBD2 (6 bases). CDR1 is LGHNA and CDR2 is YSLEER in the germline V gene. Trimming removed 0 bases at V and 6 bases at J, with 11 bases between. This CDR3 contains 15 residues.

The V call is TRBV11-2, the J call TRBJ2-1; 10 positions agree with TRBD2. CDR3 length: 15 amino acids. Trimming took 4 bases from V and 5 from J; bases not matched to a gene: 5. Germline assignment: CDR1 SGHAT and CDR2 FQNNGV. The CDR3 coding sequence is TGTGCCAGCAGCTCTAGCGGGAGTGGTAACAATGAGCAGTTCTTC. Amino acids: CASSSSGSGNNEQFF.

CDR3 protein: CAWSPSGGHEQYF. CDR3 sequence (DNA): TGTGCCTGGAGCCCATCCGGGGGACACGAGCAGTACTTC. The chain recombines TRBV30 with TRBJ2-7, with a tentative D call TRBD2 (6 bases). The CDR3 is 13 amino acids. CDR1 is GTSNPN and CDR2 is SVGIG in the germline V gene (reference sequence). V was cut by 3 bases and J by 5 bases, with 14 bases left in between.

The genes are TRBV5-1 and TRBJ2-5, with D perhaps matching TRBD2 (5 bases). V lost 0 bases and J lost 3, with 9 bases in between. This CDR3 region has 14 residues. Germline-derived CDR1 and CDR2 are SGHRS and YFSETQ. The CDR3 protein is CASSLAQAEETQYF. The DNA of the CDR3 is TGCGCCAGCAGCTTGGCCCAAGCGGAAGAGACCCAGTACTTC.

The chain recombines TRBV18 with TRBJ2-3, with 7 nucleotides matching TRBD1. The CDR3 extends over 14 amino acids. Germline CDR1 and CDR2: KGHSH and LQKENI. V was clipped by 6 bases and J by 2 bases; unmatched bases: 5. The CDR3 sequence is CASSLGQVTDTQYF. The CDR3 DNA is TGTGCCAGCTCCCTCGGACAGGTCACAGATACGCAGTATTTT.

The chain has TRBV7-9 and TRBJ2-3; 8 positions match TRBD2. The CDR3 spans 15 residues. J was trimmed by 2 bases and V by 5 bases; bases with no gene match: 6. Per germline, CDR1 SEHNR and CDR2 FQNEAQ (reference sequence). The CDR3 DNA follows: TGTGCCAGCAGCCCGGGACTAGTAGACACAGATACGCAGTATTTT. Its translation: CASSPGLVDTDTQYF.

The chain is built from TRBV6-6 and TRBJ1-1; D uncertain. CDR1 MNHNY and CDR2 SVGAGI come from the germline V gene (reference sequence). The V gene lost 7 bases and the J gene lost 6 bases, with 12 bases spanning the gap. The CDR3 runs to 12 residues. The CDR3 DNA reads as TGTGCCAGCACAACGGGGTGGGCTGAAGCTTTCTTT. Its protein product is CASTTGWAEAFF.

V and J are TRBV7-9 and TRBJ1-1; D perhaps matches TRBD1 (6 bases). The germline V and J ends were trimmed by 4 bases and 0 bases, with 12 bases remaining between them. The CDR3 contains 15 residues. The V gene's germline CDR1 is SEHNR and CDR2 FQNEAQ (reference sequence). CDR3 region: CASSSITGMNTEAFF. The CDR3, as DNA: TGTGCCAGCAGCTCAATAACAGGGATGAACACTGAAGCTTTCTTT.

The chain links TRBV5-4 to TRBJ2-7, with TRBD2 matching 11 bases. In germline, CDR1 is SGHNT, CDR2 YYREEE (reference sequence). This CDR3 comprises 17 residues. The J segment lost 1 base and the V segment lost 3 bases, leaving 9 bases of the junction unmatched. In nucleotides, the CDR3 is TGTGCCAGCAGCTCGCAGTTTAGCGGGAGGGGGTCCTACGAGCAGTACTTC. This sequence encodes CASSSQFSGRGSYEQYF.

The rearrangement links TRBV28 to TRBJ2-3; 8 bases align to TRBD2. Germline V gene sequence: CDR1 MDHEN, CDR2 SYDVKM. The CDR3 spans 15 residues. V trimming: 4 bases; J trimming: 1 base; junction bases outside the gene matches: 4. The DNA of the CDR3 is TGTGCCAGCAGTTCGCGGGAGGTAGGCACAGATACGCAGTATTTT. Protein sequence: CASSSREVGTDTQYF.

The V and J genes are TRBV7-2 and TRBJ2-7, with 8 positions matching TRBD1. CDR1 and CDR2 (germline): SGHTA, FQGNSA. CDR3 size: 14 residues. Germline trimming cut 3 bases from V and 3 bases from J; bases unmatched to any gene: 4. CDR3 protein: CASSLGTGYYEQYF. The CDR3 DNA sequence: TGTGCCAGCAGCTTGGGGACAGGCTACTACGAGCAGTACTTC. The variable domain in full, with the rest retrieved from reference TRBV7-2 and TRBJ2-7, is GAGVSQSPSNKVTEKGKDVELRCDPISGHTALYWYRQSLGQGLEFLIYFQGNSAPDKSGLPSDRFSAERTGGSVSTLTIQRTQQEDSAVYLCASSLGTGYYEQYFGPGTRLTVT.

The chain employs TRBV11-2 and TRBJ2-1; 10 bases line up with TRBD1. Germline V CDR1 and CDR2: SGHAT, FQNNGV. The J segment lost 7 bases and the V segment lost 1 base, leaving 4 bases of the junction unmatched. This CDR3 region has 15 residues. The DNA of the CDR3 is TGTGCCAGCAGCTTAGGACAGGGGGCTGGTAATGAGCAGTTCTTC. Translating gives CASSLGQGAGNEQFF.

The CDR3 DNA follows: TGTGCCAGCAGTGTAATAGCGGGGATAAACACCGGGGAGCTGTTTTTT. Residues: CASSVIAGINTGELFF. The chain links TRBV2 to TRBJ2-2; TRBD2 matches at 8 bases. With 4 bases clipped from V and 2 bases from J, the junction kept 6 bases outside the gene matches. The germline gives CDR1 SNHLY, CDR2 FYNNEI. This CDR3 region has 16 residues.

This rearrangement joins TRBV27 to TRBJ2-7; TRBD2 aligns across 12 bases. J lost 3 bases, V lost 6 bases, and 3 bases had no gene match. The CDR3 has 14 amino acids. CDR1 and CDR2 (germline): MNHEY, SMNVEV (reference sequence). CDR3: CASSLAGGGYEQYF. The CDR3 DNA sequence: TGTGCCAGCAGCCTAGCGGGAGGGGGCTACGAGCAGTACTTC.

The genes are TRBV28 and TRBJ2-7; 8 bases are shared with TRBD2. V was pared by 7 bases and J by 1 base, with 9 bases of the junction left unmatched. Germline loops: CDR1 MDHEN, CDR2 SYDVKM. The CDR3 totals 15 residues. This CDR3 is CASTNPGGASYEQYF. The CDR3 DNA reads TGTGCCAGCACGAATCCGGGGGGGGCTTCCTACGAGCAGTACTTC. Combining the CDR3 with reference TRBV28 and TRBJ2-7 gives the whole variable domain DVKVTQSSRYLVKRTGEKVFLECVQDMDHENMFWYRQDPGLGLRLIYFSYDVKMKEKGDIPEGYSVSREKKERFSLILESASTNQTSMYLCASTNPGGASYEQYFGPGTRLTVT.

The chain's CDR3 is CASSWDRDGYTF. Written as DNA, the CDR3 is TGTGCCAGCAGCTGGGACAGGGATGGCTACACCTTC. V gene TRBV7-4 combines with J gene TRBJ1-2, with 9 bases that match TRBD1. Germline V CDR1 and CDR2: SGHVT, SQSDAQ. Trimming removed 4 bases from V and 6 bases from J; junction bases left unmatched: 0. This CDR3 is built from 12 residues.

This clone was counted a single time. This rearrangement joins TRBV11-2 to TRBJ2-3, with D unresolved. The CDR3 totals 13 residues. The germline CDR1 and CDR2 sequences are SGHAT and FQNNGV. Trimming cost V 1 base and J 6 bases, with 8 bases left between them. This CDR3 reads CASSLGAADTQYF. The CDR3, as DNA: TGTGCCAGCAGCTTAGGGGCAGCCGATACGCAGTATTTT.

V is TRBV4-2 and J is TRBJ2-3; TRBD2 matches at 9 bases. CDR3 length equals 15 residues. The trim removed 4 bases at V and 6 bases at J, leaving 8 bases unmatched. Germline CDR1 LGHNA, CDR2 YNFKEQ. The CDR3 DNA follows: TGTGCCAGCAGCCCAACCTGGACTAGCGTTGATACGCAGTATTTT. It codes for CASSPTWTSVDTQYF.

The CDR3 sequence is CASSRDRSNTGELFF. CDR3 nucleotides: TGTGCCAGCTCTCGGGACAGGAGCAACACCGGGGAGCTGTTTTTT. V and J are TRBV18 and TRBJ2-2, with TRBD1 identical over 8 bases. Germline CDR1 KGHSH, CDR2 LQKENI. The V gene end was trimmed by 6 bases and the J gene end by 2 bases; junction bases not matched to a gene: 5. The length of the CDR3 is 15 residues.

The chain carries TRBV23-1 and TRBJ2-5, with 8 bases lining up with TRBD1. TRBV23-1 is reported as an ORF; its role is uncertain. The CDR3 is made up of 14 amino acids. With V trimmed by 6 bases and J by 5 bases, 8 bases remained unmatched. The CDR3 reads CASSRTGLTETQYF. The CDR3 bases are TGCGCCAGCAGCCGGACAGGGTTGACGGAGACCCAGTACTTC.

The chain uses TRBV7-2 and TRBJ2-7; possibly TRBD1 for D (7 bases). V was clipped by 5 bases and J by 2 bases, with 13 bases between them. This CDR3 contains 14 residues. Germline V gene sequence: CDR1 SGHTA, CDR2 FQGNSA. CDR3: CASSPGDRTYEQYF. CDR3 sequence (DNA): TGTGCCAGCAGCCCGGGGGACAGAACCTACGAGCAGTACTTC. The entire variable domain, with the rest obtained from reference TRBV7-2 and TRBJ2-7, is as follows: GAGVSQSPSNKVTEKGKDVELRCDPISGHTALYWYRQSLGQGLEFLIYFQGNSAPDKSGLPSDRFSAERTGGSVSTLTIQRTQQEDSAVYLCASSPGDRTYEQYFGPGTRLTVT.

The chain uses TRBV19 and TRBJ2-2, with D possibly being TRBD1 (6 bases). Trimming stripped 11 bases from V and 4 bases from J, with 17 bases between. The CDR3 covers 14 residues. Germline lookup yields CDR1 LNHDA and CDR2 SQIVND (reference sequence). The CDR3 region has the DNA TGTGCCGGTCGAGATACAGGGTCCACCGGGGAGCTGTTTTTT. It encodes CAGRDTGSTGELFF.

The chain is built from TRBV5-8 and TRBJ2-7, with 11 bases lining up with TRBD1. Per germline, CDR1 SGHTS and CDR2 YDEGEE. The J segment lost 4 bases and the V segment lost 4 bases, leaving 7 bases of the junction unmatched. The CDR3 extends over 15 amino acids. The CDR3 sequence is CASSPRDRGFYEQYF. The CDR3 nucleotides read TGTGCCAGCAGCCCACGGGACAGGGGGTTTTACGAGCAGTACTTC.

The chain employs TRBV6-1 and TRBJ2-7; possible D gene TRBD2, 6 bases. Trimming left V 8 bases short and J 2 bases short, with 16 bases between. Germline assignment: CDR1 MNHNS and CDR2 SASEGT. This CDR3 is built from 14 residues. The CDR3 DNA follows: TGTGCCAGCCTGACTAGTTTCCCCACCTACGAGCAGTACTTC. Translated: CASLTSFPTYEQYF.

The chain has TRBV5-1 and TRBJ2-2; D is possibly TRBD1 (5 bases). The V end lost 1 base, the J end lost 5 bases, and 15 bases lay between the germline ends. The CDR3 totals 16 residues. Germline CDR1 and CDR2: SGHRS and YFSETQ. The CDR3 nucleotides are TGCGCCAGCAGCTTGCTCGTGATCAGGGATACCGGGGAGCTGTTTTTT. It is translated as CASSLLVIRDTGELFF.